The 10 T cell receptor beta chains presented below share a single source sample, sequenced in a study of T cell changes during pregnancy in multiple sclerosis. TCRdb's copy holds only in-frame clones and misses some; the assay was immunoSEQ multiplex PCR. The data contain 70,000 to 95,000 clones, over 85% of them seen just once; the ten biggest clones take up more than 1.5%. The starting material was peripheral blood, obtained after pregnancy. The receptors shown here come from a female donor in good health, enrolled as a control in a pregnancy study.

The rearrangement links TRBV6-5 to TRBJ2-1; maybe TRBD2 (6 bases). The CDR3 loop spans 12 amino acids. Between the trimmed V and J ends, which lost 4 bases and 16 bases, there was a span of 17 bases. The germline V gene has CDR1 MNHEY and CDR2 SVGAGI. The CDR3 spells CASSSSGGIFFF. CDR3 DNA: TGTGCCAGCAGTTCCTCTGGAGGGATATTTTTCTTC.

Here the CDR3 reads CASSRGGGTDDTF. The CDR3 nucleotides read TGTGCCAGCTCCAGAGGGGGGGGAACGGACGACACCTTC. The V gene is TRBV18, the J gene TRBJ1-2; the D gene is possibly TRBD1 (6 bases). The CDR3 is 13 residues long. Germline lookup yields CDR1 KGHSH and CDR2 LQKENI. V lost 6 bases to trimming and J lost 12 bases, with 20 bases between them. Drawing the rest from reference TRBV18 and TRBJ1-2, the complete variable domain is NAGVMQNPRHLVRRRGQEARLRCSPMKGHSHVYWYRQLPEEGLKFMVYLQKENIIDESGMPKERFSAEFPKEGPSILRIQQVVRGDSAAYFCASSRGGGTDDTFGSGTRLTVV.

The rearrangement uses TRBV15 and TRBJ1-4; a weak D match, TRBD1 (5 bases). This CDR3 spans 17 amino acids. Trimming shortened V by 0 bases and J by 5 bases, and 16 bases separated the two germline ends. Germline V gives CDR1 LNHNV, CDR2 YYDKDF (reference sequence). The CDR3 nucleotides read TGTGCCACCAGCAGAGACCAGCCGGAGGGACGGAATGAAAAACTGTTTTTT. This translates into CATSRDQPEGRNEKLFF.

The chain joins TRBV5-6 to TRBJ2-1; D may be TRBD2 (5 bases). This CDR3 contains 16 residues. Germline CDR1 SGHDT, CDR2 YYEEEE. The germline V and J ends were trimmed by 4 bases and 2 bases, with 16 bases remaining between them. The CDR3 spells CASSRDGILAYNEQFF. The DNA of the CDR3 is TGTGCCAGCAGCCGAGACGGGATCTTAGCCTACAATGAGCAGTTCTTC.

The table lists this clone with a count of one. DNA of the CDR3: TGTGCCAGCAGTTACGCCGGGGGAACTGAAGCTTTCTTT. Amino acid sequence: CASSYAGGTEAFF. V and J are TRBV6-6 and TRBJ1-1; a possible D gene is TRBD1 (5 bases). The CDR3 length is 13 residues. The germline V gene encodes CDR1 MNHNY and CDR2 SVGAGI (reference sequence). V was trimmed by 2 bases and J by 5 bases, leaving 9 bases between them.

The CDR3, as DNA: TGCAGCGTTGTAGCTCCTAGCGGGAGGTCACCGTACGAGCAGTACTTC. This translates into CSVVAPSGRSPYEQYF. The chain uses TRBV29-1 and TRBJ2-7; 11 positions agree with TRBD2. The CDR3 sequence is 16 residues long. The V gene end was trimmed by 4 bases and the J gene end by 4 bases; junction bases not matched to a gene: 12. Germline V gene sequence: CDR1 SQVTM, CDR2 ANQGSEA.

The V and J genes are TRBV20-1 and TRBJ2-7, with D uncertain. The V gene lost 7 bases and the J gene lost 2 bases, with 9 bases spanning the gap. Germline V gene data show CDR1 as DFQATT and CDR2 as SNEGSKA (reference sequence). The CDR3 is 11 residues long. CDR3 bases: TGCAGTGGAGACTGGGCCTACGAGCAGTACTTC. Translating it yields CSGDWAYEQYF.

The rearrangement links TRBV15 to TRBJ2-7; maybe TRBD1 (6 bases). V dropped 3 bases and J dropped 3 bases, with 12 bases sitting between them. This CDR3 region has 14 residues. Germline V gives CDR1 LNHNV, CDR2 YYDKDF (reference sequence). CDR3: CATSRDRGIYEQYF. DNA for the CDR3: TGTGCCACCAGCAGGGATAGGGGGATCTACGAGCAGTACTTC.

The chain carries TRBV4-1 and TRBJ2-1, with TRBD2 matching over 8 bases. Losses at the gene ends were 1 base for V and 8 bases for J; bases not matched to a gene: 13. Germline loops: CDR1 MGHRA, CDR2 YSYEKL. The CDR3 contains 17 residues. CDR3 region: CASSQVGGRNIEYEQFF. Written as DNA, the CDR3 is TGCGCCAGCAGCCAAGTGGGCGGGAGGAACATTGAGTATGAGCAGTTCTTC.

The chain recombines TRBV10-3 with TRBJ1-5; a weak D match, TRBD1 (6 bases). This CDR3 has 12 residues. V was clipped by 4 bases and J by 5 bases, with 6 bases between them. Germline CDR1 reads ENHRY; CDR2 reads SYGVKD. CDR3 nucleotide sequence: TGTGCCATCAGTGGGACAGATCAGCCCCAGCATTTT. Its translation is CAISGTDQPQHF.